The rows below give T cell receptor beta chains drawn from one sample of a study of T cell responses to AZD1222 COVID-19 vaccine. The table came from immunoSEQ multiplex PCR; TCRdb's copy has only in-frame clones and leaves some out. The sample gives under 150,000 clones, about 89% of which show up once; roughly 8.9% is in the top ten. Sample: peripheral blood, taken 28 days after the second AZD1222 dose. These receptors originate from an adult who received the AZD1222 COVID-19 vaccine. Each CDR3 is given with its conserved first and last residue. The D gene is left open where the match is weak. Expanded clones are given a class, and other clones once, few, many or no size at all.

TRBV9,.,.,TRBJ2-1,TGTGCCAGCAGCGTAGCGGTAGCGGAGGGACTTGGGGAGCAGTTCTTC,CASSVAVAEGLGEQFF
TRBV14,few,.,TRBJ2-1,TGTGCCAGCAGTCTCGGCTTCGGGGATGAGCAGTTCTTC,CASSLGFGDEQFF
TRBV4-3,.,.,TRBJ1-2,TGCGCCAGCAGCCGAAGTCGGTTTGAAGGGCCGGGGGGCTACACCTTC,CASSRSRFEGPGGYTF
TRBV2,few,.,TRBJ2-7,TGTGCCAGCAGTGTTTCAGGAGACGAGCAGTACTTC,CASSVSGDEQYF
TRBV19,.,TRBD2,TRBJ2-7,TGTGCCAGTAGTATAGGACTAGCGGGAGGGGACTTCACCTACGAGCAGTACTTC,CASSIGLAGGDFTYEQYF
TRBV3-1/TRBV3-2,.,.,TRBJ1-6,TGTGCCAGCAGCCAAGAAGGGATCTATTCACCCCTCCACTTT,CASSQEGIYSPLHF
TRBV5-4,.,TRBD1,TRBJ2-3,TGTGCCAGCAGCTCCGGGACAGGACAGTCAGATACGCAGTATTTT,CASSSGTGQSDTQYF
TRBV7-9,.,.,TRBJ2-7,TGTGCCAGCAGCTTAGGCCGCTACGAGCAGTACTTC,CASSLGRYEQYF
TRBV7-8,.,.,TRBJ1-4,TGTGCCAGCAGAGGACCTGAGGGTATCGAAAAACTGTTTTTT,CASRGPEGIEKLFF
TRBV15,.,.,TRBJ1-5,TGTGCCACCAGCAGAGTGGAGGTCTCAACGGGCAATCAGCCCCAGCATTTT,CATSRVEVSTGNQPQHF
TRBV30,.,.,TRBJ1-1,TGTGCCTGGACCTGGGGCACTGAAGCTTTCTTT,CAWTWGTEAFF
TRBV23-1,.,.,TRBJ1-1,TGCGCCAGCAGTCAACGACCAGTTACCGACAGGCGCTTTATGAACACTGAAGCTTTCTTT,CASSQRPVTDRRFMNTEAFF
TRBV5-1,.,.,TRBJ1-2,TGCGCCAGCAGCTCAGGGGTTCATGGCTACACCTTC,CASSSGVHGYTF
TRBV7-9,.,.,TRBJ2-3,TGTGCCAGCAGCCCACCGGGCCTGAGCACAGATACGCAGTATTTT,CASSPPGLSTDTQYF
TRBV19,once,TRBD1,TRBJ1-2,TGTGCACTCCGGGACAGAGCTAACTATGGCTACACCTTC,CALRDRANYGYTF
TRBV2,once,.,TRBJ2-2,TGTGCCAGCAGTGCAGAGGATAGTCGAAACACCGGGGAGCTGTTTTTT,CASSAEDSRNTGELFF
TRBV10-3,once,.,TRBJ2-1,TGTGCCATCAGCTCTCCGGGCCCTAAATACAATGAGCAGTTCTTC,CAISSPGPKYNEQFF
TRBV6-1,.,.,TRBJ2-7,TGTGCCAGCAGTGAAGTAGGGGGACTCTACGAGCAGTACTTC,CASSEVGGLYEQYF
TRBV7-8,.,.,TRBJ1-5,TGTGCCAGCAGCCCGACCCTCGACGGGAATCAGCCCCAGCATTTT,CASSPTLDGNQPQHF
TRBV6-5,once,.,TRBJ1-6,TGTGCCAGCAGTTATGCGGCACTGAATTCACCCCTCCACTTT,CASSYAALNSPLHF
TRBV6-5,.,TRBD1,TRBJ1-5,TGTGCCAGCAGTTCGACAGGGAGGGAGAAGCCCCAGCATTTT,CASSSTGREKPQHF
TRBV7-8,.,.,TRBJ2-3,TGTGCCAGCAGCTCACAGATCCGGGGGTGGGCAGATACGCAGTATTTT,CASSSQIRGWADTQYF
TRBV6-5,.,.,TRBJ1-1,TGTGCCAGCAGTTACTCCTCCCGTCCCAACACTGAAGCTTTCTTT,CASSYSSRPNTEAFF
TRBV7-8,.,.,TRBJ1-2,TGTGCCAGCAGCTTAGACGGCAGGGGAGGGTATGGCTACACCTTC,CASSLDGRGGYGYTF
TRBV18,.,.,TRBJ2-3,TGTGCCAGCTCACCACTCAGAGATACGCAGTATTTT,CASSPLRDTQYF
TRBV5-8,many,TRBD2,TRBJ2-1,TGTGCCAGCAGCTCGATTGGACTGGGACTAGTGATCAACAATGAGCAGTTCTTC,CASSSIGLGLVINNEQFF
TRBV5-1,.,.,TRBJ1-1,TGCGCCAGCAGCTTGGAAGAATACACTGAAGCTTTCTTT,CASSLEEYTEAFF
TRBV18,.,TRBD1,TRBJ1-2,TGTGCCAGCTCACCGGGGACAGGCCCCGGCTATGGCTACACCTTC,CASSPGTGPGYGYTF
TRBV30,once,.,TRBJ1-2,TGTGCCTGGAGTGTCGGTGGGGCGGATAACTATGGCTACACCTTC,CAWSVGGADNYGYTF
TRBV6-5,.,.,TRBJ1-2,TGTGCCAGCAGTCCCCAGGCAGGGTTCCATGGCTACACCTTC,CASSPQAGFHGYTF
TRBV7-9,.,.,TRBJ1-4,TGTGCCAGCAGCTTGGTAAATGAAAAACTGTTTTTT,CASSLVNEKLFF
TRBV7-2,.,.,TRBJ1-2,TGTGCCAGCAGCTCTTATCAGGGTCGAGACTATGGCTACACCTTC,CASSSYQGRDYGYTF
TRBV5-1,.,.,TRBJ1-1,TGCGCCAGCAGCTTCTCTGGGGGGAACACTGAAGCTTTCTTT,CASSFSGGNTEAFF
TRBV30,medium-sized,.,TRBJ2-7,TGTGCCTGGAGTGAGTGGATAGGGAACGAGCAGTACTTC,CAWSEWIGNEQYF
TRBV7-2,.,TRBD2,TRBJ2-1,TGTGCCAGCAGCCTAGCGGGGTCCCCCTACAATGAGCAGTTCTTC,CASSLAGSPYNEQFF
TRBV3-1/TRBV3-2,.,.,TRBJ2-7,TGTGCCAGCAGCCCAGACTTAAGCTCCTACGAGCAGTACTTC,CASSPDLSSYEQYF
TRBV19,.,.,TRBJ2-1,TGTGCCAGTAGTCATGACGGGGGTTCCTACAATGAGCAGTTCTTC,CASSHDGGSYNEQFF
TRBV25-1,.,.,TRBJ2-3,TGTGCCAGCAGTGTGACTGACACAGATACGCAGTATTTT,CASSVTDTDTQYF
TRBV2,.,TRBD1,TRBJ1-4,TGTGCCAGCAGTATACAGGGGGCAAGGGAAAAACTGTTTTTT,CASSIQGAREKLFF
TRBV18,.,TRBD1,TRBJ1-6,TGTGCCAGCTCACCAAGGACAGGGGGCTATAATTCACCCCTCCACTTT,CASSPRTGGYNSPLHF
TRBV4-3,.,.,TRBJ1-3,TGCGCCAGCAGCCAAGATGGGGGGTCCGGAAACACCATATATTTT,CASSQDGGSGNTIYF
TRBV6-2/TRBV6-3,.,.,TRBJ2-2,TGTGCCAGCAGTTACAGGCACAACACCGGGGAGCTGTTTTTT,CASSYRHNTGELFF
TRBV10-2,.,.,TRBJ1-4,TGCGCCAGCAGGGACACCTCCCGAGATGAAAAACTGTTTTTT,CASRDTSRDEKLFF